The present TCR beta chain was sequenced within a study of cytomegalovirus exposure and HLA in healthy donors. Study findings and constraints: Across donors, most TCRs were seen rarely, yet some public ones were widespread. Data from an earlier analysis indicated that most TCR beta V segments were productive either about 90% or about 30% of the time.

It was with 60 Vbeta and 13 Jbeta primers that the PCR ran. In the original analysis: Among the unique TCR beta chains that a later analysis counted, about 81 million in all, roughly 11 million were shared. Measured with immunoSEQ multiplex PCR; TCRdb has only the in-frame clones, and not every one. From that table come the V and J calls and clone size; the DNA was used to work out D and trimming. The sample includes over 65,000 clones, over 70% of them seen just once. Of note for this clone: Its antigen is as yet unknown.

CDR1 WSHSY and CDR2 SAAADI come from the germline V gene. The CDR3 length is 14 residues. V was pared by 4 bases and J by 7 bases, with 11 bases between. The origin of this receptor is a woman aged 40 to 50 in good health and CMV-seronegative. This chain uses TRBV10-2 with TRBJ1-6, with a possible D match to TRBD1 (6 bases). Input material: PBMCs. CDR3 amino acids: CASSVQGGNSPLHF. CDR3 bases: TGCGCCAGCAGTGTACAGGGCGGGAATTCACCCCTCCACTTT.